A selection of T cell receptor beta chains follows, all from one sample in a study of radiotherapy plus CTLA-4 blockade in lung cancer. Using immunoSEQ multiplex PCR, the repertoire was profiled, and TCRdb retains in-frame clones only, with some absent. Of 75,000 or so clones in the sample, approximately 80% were seen once. The sample consisted of peripheral blood, taken from a patient treated with radiotherapy plus ipilimumab. These receptors all stem from a human donor with non-small cell lung cancer who had a complete response to radiotherapy plus ipilimumab. The CDR3 runs from the conserved cysteine through the conserved F or W. A D gene is named only where the DNA matches it firmly. The size of a clone is reported for some rows only, either as once, few or many, or as a class for expanded clones.

J | size | V | D | DNA | CDR3
TRBJ2-3 | NA | TRBV7-6 | NA | TGTGCCAGCAGCTTTCTGGGTGGGGATACGCAGTATTTT | CASSFLGGDTQYF
TRBJ1-4 | medium-sized | TRBV5-1 | NA | TGCGCCAGCAGCTCGGCGGCTAATGAAAAACTGTTTTTT | CASSSAANEKLFF
TRBJ2-3 | NA | TRBV11-3 | TRBD2 | TGTGCCAGCAGCCCCGGGACTAGCTCCGTTAGCACAGATACGCAGTATTTT | CASSPGTSSVSTDTQYF
TRBJ2-7 | NA | TRBV5-4 | NA | TGTGCCAGCAGCTTGAATAACGGCTACGAGCAGTACTTC | CASSLNNGYEQYF
TRBJ2-1 | NA | TRBV2 | TRBD2 | TGTGCCAGCATGCGTACAGCGGGGGGGCCCAATGAGCAGTTCTTC | CASMRTAGGPNEQFF
TRBJ2-1 | once | TRBV4-1 | TRBD2 | TGCGCCAGCAGCCCGCCACTAGCGGGGGGGTGGGAGCAGTTCTTC | CASSPPLAGGWEQFF
TRBJ1-6 | NA | TRBV6-6 | NA | TGTGCCAGCATTATCTATCCGGGTAATTCACCCCTCCACTTT | CASIIYPGNSPLHF
TRBJ2-5 | NA | TRBV19 | TRBD1 | TGTGCCAGTAGTACCAGGGGGCAAGAGACCCAGTACTTC | CASSTRGQETQYF
TRBJ2-1 | NA | TRBV27 | NA | TGTGCCAGCAGTGATACAGTAGAGGGGCAGTTCTTC | CASSDTVEGQFF
TRBJ1-1 | NA | TRBV10-3 | NA | TGTGCCATCAGTGAGGGCACGCGTCACGGCTGGAGGACTGAAGCTTTCTTT | CAISEGTRHGWRTEAFF
TRBJ2-1 | NA | TRBV7-7 | NA | TGTGCTAGCAGCTTAGCCCCAGACTGGAAAACATACAATGAGCAGTTCTTC | CASSLAPDWKTYNEQFF
TRBJ1-1 | NA | TRBV5-1 | NA | TGCGCCAGCAGCTTGGTTGGGGGCATGAACACTGAAGCTTTCTTT | CASSLVGGMNTEAFF
TRBJ1-2 | few | TRBV30 | TRBD1 | TGTGCCTGGCACCGGGACAGGCCATATGGCTACACCTTC | CAWHRDRPYGYTF
TRBJ1-3 | NA | TRBV12-5 | TRBD1 | TGTGCTAGTGGTTTCGGGACAGGCTCTGGAAACACCATATATTTT | CASGFGTGSGNTIYF
TRBJ1-6 | NA | TRBV5-1 | TRBD1 | TGCGCCAGCAGCTTGGAACAGGGGGGAGGTTCACCCCTCCACTTT | CASSLEQGGGSPLHF
TRBJ1-2 | NA | TRBV5-4 | TRBD1 | TGTGCCAGCAGCTTCCCGGGACAGCGAGTTAACTATGGCTACACCTTC | CASSFPGQRVNYGYTF
TRBJ1-2 | NA | TRBV30 | NA | TGTGCCTGGAGTCCTAAGCCGGGGGCTTCAGGGGCTAAGAGCTATGGCTACACCTTC | CAWSPKPGASGAKSYGYTF
TRBJ1-5 | NA | TRBV15 | NA | TGTGCCACCAGCAGAGATGAGCAGCCCCAGCATTTT | CATSRDEQPQHF
TRBJ1-3 | NA | TRBV30 | NA | TGTGCCTGGAGTATGGGGGGAAATGGAAACACCATATATTTT | CAWSMGGNGNTIYF
TRBJ2-3 | NA | TRBV30 | TRBD2 | TGTGCCTGGGGACTAGCGGGAGTCGGCACAGATACGCAGTATTTT | CAWGLAGVGTDTQYF
TRBJ2-4 | NA | TRBV5-1 | TRBD1 | TGCGCCAGCAGCGCCAGGGGGCCGGGGAAAAACATTCAGTACTTC | CASSARGPGKNIQYF
TRBJ2-1 | once | TRBV5-1 | NA | TGCGCCAGCAGCGTCGACCGGGCCCTCAATGAGCAGTTCTTC | CASSVDRALNEQFF
TRBJ1-5 | NA | TRBV11-2 | NA | TGTGCCAGCAGCTTAGATGAGTCTAGCAATCAGCCCCAGCATTTT | CASSLDESSNQPQHF
TRBJ2-1 | NA | TRBV5-1 | NA | TGCGCCAGCAGCTCCAGGGGTCAGGTTCAGAATGAGCAGTTCTTC | CASSSRGQVQNEQFF
TRBJ2-1 | NA | TRBV11-3 | TRBD2 | TGTGCCAGCAGCTTAGATAATAGCGGGAGTAGTTTCCGTAACAATGAGCAGTTCTTC | CASSLDNSGSSFRNNEQFF
TRBJ2-2 | NA | TRBV5-4 | NA | TGTGCCAGCAGCTTGGCTTCCTACACCGGGGAGCTGTTTTTT | CASSLASYTGELFF
TRBJ1-1 | NA | TRBV29-1 | NA | TGCAGCGTTGAAGCGGCAGCCACTGAAGCTTTCTTT | CSVEAAATEAFF
TRBJ1-5 | NA | TRBV5-4 | TRBD1 | TGTGCCAGCAGCTTGGGGGGACAGACTCAGCCCCAGCATTTT | CASSLGGQTQPQHF
TRBJ1-1 | NA | TRBV6-5 | TRBD1 | TGTGCCAGCAGTTACTCTGCAGGGGGCGGCACTGAAGCTTTCTTT | CASSYSAGGGTEAFF
TRBJ2-3 | NA | TRBV11-3 | NA | TGTGCCAGCAGCCCCTCCTCTGGTTCCACAGATACGCAGTATTTT | CASSPSSGSTDTQYF
TRBJ1-3 | NA | TRBV7-2 | NA | TGTGCCAGCAGTCCCACAGGATCTGGAAACACCATATATTTT | CASSPTGSGNTIYF
TRBJ2-1 | NA | TRBV2 | NA | TGTGCCAGCAAAGGGAATGAGCAGTTCTTC | CASKGNEQFF
TRBJ1-2 | NA | TRBV9 | NA | TGTGCCAGCAGCGTAGGAAATACTAACTATGGCTACACCTTC | CASSVGNTNYGYTF
TRBJ1-5 | NA | TRBV27 | NA | TGTGCCAGCAGTTTAACTAAGGTGACACCCTATAGCAATCAGCCCCAGCATTTT | CASSLTKVTPYSNQPQHF
TRBJ2-7 | NA | TRBV29-1 | TRBD1 | TGCAGCGTCATTAGGACAGGGTACGAGCAGTACTTC | CSVIRTGYEQYF
TRBJ1-1 | once | TRBV2 | TRBD1 | TGTGCCAGCAGGAAAGGACAGGGGGGGATCACTGAAGCTTTCTTT | CASRKGQGGITEAFF
TRBJ2-1 | NA | TRBV6-6 | NA | TGTGCCAGCAGTGCACAGGGTTTGAATGAGCAGTTCTTC | CASSAQGLNEQFF
TRBJ2-1 | NA | TRBV7-2 | NA | TGTGCCAGCAGCTTGGGACTCTACAATGAGCAGTTCTTC | CASSLGLYNEQFF
TRBJ1-5 | NA | TRBV9 | NA | TGTGCCAGCAGCGTAGGGAGCAAGCAGCCCCAGCATTTT | CASSVGSKQPQHF
TRBJ1-2 | NA | TRBV5-1 | NA | TGCGCCAGCCGGGAGTCGGACTATGGCTACACCTTC | CASRESDYGYTF
TRBJ2-3 | NA | TRBV7-7 | NA | TGTGCTAGCAGCTTTCAGAGTGGAGATACGCAGTATTTT | CASSFQSGDTQYF
TRBJ1-1 | few | TRBV7-8 | NA | TGTGCCAGCAGCTCGACTGGGGGCTTGAACACTGAAGCTTTCTTT | CASSSTGGLNTEAFF